Below are 25 T cell receptor beta chains sequenced from a single sample in a study of graft-versus-host responses after intestinal transplantation. Profiled with immunoSEQ multiplex PCR; TCRdb holds only in-frame clones, not every one. Here the sample spans some 90,000 clones, about four fifths being singletons. Their antigen targets remain unknown. The sequencing here drew on unstimulated CD4+ T cells sorted from spleen or lymph node cells, taken before intestinal transplant. Receptors originate from a human donor who received an intestinal transplant.

This rearrangement joins TRBV7-2 to TRBJ1-3; TRBD1 aligns across 8 bases. The germline gives CDR1 SGHTA, CDR2 FQGNSA. The CDR3 spans 16 residues. V lost 4 bases and J lost 0; bases outside the gene matches: 5. Here the CDR3 reads CASSWDRSASGNTIYF. In DNA form, the CDR3 reads TGTGCCAGCAGCTGGGACAGGAGCGCCTCTGGAAACACCATATATTTT.

The chain has TRBV5-8 and TRBJ2-6, with unresolved D. The CDR3 extends over 16 amino acids. Looked up from germline, CDR1 is SGHTS and CDR2 is YDEGEE. V lost 4 bases, J lost 0 bases, and 11 bases lay in between. The CDR3 bases are TGTGCCAGCAGCCCCCCTTTCGGCTCTGGGGCCAACGTCCTGACTTTC. This translates into CASSPPFGSGANVLTF.

J is TRBJ2-3 and V is TRBV5-1; possible D gene TRBD1, 6 bases. With 4 bases removed from V and 2 bases from J, the gap between germline ends came to 14 bases. Germline V gene data show CDR1 as SGHRS and CDR2 as YFSETQ. The CDR3 consists of 15 residues. CDR3 DNA: TGCGCCAGCAGCCCGGCAAGGACAGACACAGATACGCAGTATTTT. Residues: CASSPARTDTDTQYF.

V is TRBV11-2 and J is TRBJ2-7; TRBD1 agrees at 10 bases. In germline, CDR1 is SGHAT, CDR2 FQNNGV. Losses at the gene ends were 6 bases for V and 5 bases for J; bases not matched to a gene: 10. This CDR3 comprises 15 residues. CDR3 coding DNA: TGTGCCAGCAGTAACGACAGGGGGCGGTTCAACGAGCAGTACTTC. Its protein product is CASSNDRGRFNEQYF.

The chain has TRBV11-3 and TRBJ1-4; 9 bases agree with TRBD1. This CDR3 contains 16 residues. Trimming cost V 5 bases and J 3 bases; bases outside gene matches: 7. Germline V gene data show CDR1 as SGHNT and CDR2 as YENEEA. The CDR3 DNA reads TGTGCCAGCAGCGGGCGGACAGGGGTGTCTAATGAAAAACTGTTTTTT. Residues: CASSGRTGVSNEKLFF.

The rearrangement links TRBV9 to TRBJ2-1; possibly TRBD2 for D (6 bases). This CDR3 comprises 15 residues. Per germline, CDR1 SGDLS and CDR2 YYNGEE. V lost 4 bases and J lost 5, with 16 bases in between. CDR3 region: CASSLEGWGNNEQFF. CDR3 nucleotides: TGTGCCAGCAGCTTGGAGGGGTGGGGAAACAATGAGCAGTTCTTC.

This sequence joins TRBV18 and TRBJ1-2, with 10 bases identical to TRBD1. The CDR3 loop spans 17 amino acids. V lost 3 bases to trimming and J lost 0 bases; unmatched junction nucleotides: 7. Germline CDR1 and CDR2: KGHSH and LQKENI. CDR3 amino acids: CASSPTGGETSNYGYTF. The CDR3 DNA is TGTGCCAGCTCACCGACAGGGGGCGAAACTTCTAACTATGGCTACACCTTC.

The rearrangement uses TRBV30 and TRBJ1-1; a possible D gene is TRBD1 (5 bases). This CDR3 is built from 15 residues. Germline CDR1 is GTSNPN and CDR2 is SVGIG (reference sequence). V dropped 1 base and J dropped 0 bases, with 12 bases sitting between them. The CDR3 DNA is TGTGCCTGGAGTGGGGGGGAAGGGGTGAACACTGAAGCTTTCTTT. It translates to CAWSGGEGVNTEAFF.

This clone was observed once. This sequence joins TRBV5-6 and TRBJ1-5, with 8 bases aligning to TRBD1. V shed 2 bases, J shed 6 bases, and the junction held 4 bases outside the gene matches. The CDR3 runs to 14 residues. The germline CDR1 and CDR2 sequences are SGHDT and YYEEEE. In DNA form, the CDR3 reads TGTGCCAGCAGCTTAGGACAGGGTGGTCAGCCCCAGCATTTT. It encodes CASSLGQGGQPQHF.

The chain uses TRBV18 and TRBJ2-3; 10 nucleotides line up with TRBD2. This CDR3 has 15 residues. Trimming took 3 bases from V and 3 from J; bases not matched to a gene: 3. The germline CDR1 and CDR2 sequences are KGHSH and LQKENI. CDR3 sequence: CASSPTSGATDTQYF. The CDR3, as DNA: TGTGCCAGCTCACCCACTAGCGGGGCAACAGATACGCAGTATTTT.

This sequence joins TRBV4-1 and TRBJ1-2; TRBD1 might be the D (6 bases). The V end lost 5 bases, the J end lost 3 bases, and 22 bases lay between the germline ends. The CDR3 runs to 17 residues. Germline CDR1 and CDR2: MGHRA and YSYEKL. In DNA form, the CDR3 reads TGCGCCAGCAGCTTCGGGGGGCAGGGCAGGCCCTACTATGGCTACACCTTC. It yields the protein CASSFGGQGRPYYGYTF.

The count of this clone is one. V usage is TRBV10-3 and J usage is TRBJ2-3; 16 nucleotides align to TRBD2. From germline, CDR1 is ENHRY and CDR2 SYGVKD. With V trimmed by 8 bases and J by 2 bases, 7 bases remained unmatched. The CDR3 contains 17 residues. The CDR3 region is CAIRPGLAGGATDTQYF. As DNA, the CDR3 is TGTGCCATCCGACCGGGACTAGCGGGGGGGGCCACAGATACGCAGTATTTT.

This clone was detected many times. This rearrangement joins TRBV23-1 to TRBJ1-5; D unresolved. TRBV23-1 is an ORF; its function is uncertain. The V and J ends lost 8 bases and 2 bases respectively, with 13 bases between them. The CDR3 length is 14 residues. The CDR3 DNA reads TGCGCCAGCCCCGGACTTTTGGGCAATCAGCCCCAGCATTTT. Translation gives CASPGLLGNQPQHF.

The chain has TRBV5-6 and TRBJ1-2; 8 positions match TRBD1. V shed 0 bases and J 3 bases; nucleotides not matched to a gene: 1. Germline-derived CDR1 and CDR2 are SGHDT and YYEEEE. The CDR3 has 14 amino acids. DNA for the CDR3: TGTGCCAGCAGCTTGGGACAGGGGTACTATGGCTACACCTTC. Its protein is CASSLGQGYYGYTF.

This chain uses TRBV9 with TRBJ2-7; 7 positions agree with TRBD1. Germline CDR1 and CDR2: SGDLS and YYNGEE. Unmatched junction bases numbered 5, after V lost 4 bases and J lost 1 base. This CDR3 spans 14 amino acids. This CDR3 is CASSMTGSSYEQYF. The CDR3 nucleotides are TGTGCCAGCAGCATGACAGGGAGTTCCTACGAGCAGTACTTC.

The V call is TRBV5-5, the J call TRBJ1-2; TRBD1 agrees at 7 bases. The CDR3 runs 14 residues. Unmatched junction bases numbered 11, after V lost 4 bases and J lost 8 bases. Germline V CDR1 and CDR2: SGHKS, YYEKEE (reference sequence). The CDR3 loop reads CASSTSQGDEGYTF. Here the CDR3 DNA reads TGTGCCAGCAGCACCTCCCAGGGGGATGAGGGCTACACCTTC.

The V gene is TRBV7-6, the J gene TRBJ2-2; D ambiguous. Germline V gene lookup returns CDR1 SGHVS and CDR2 FNYEAQ. This CDR3 spans 12 amino acids. The germline V and J ends were trimmed by 4 bases and 4 bases, with 4 bases remaining between them. The CDR3 sequence: CASSSFTGELFF. DNA of the CDR3: TGTGCCAGCAGCTCCTTCACCGGGGAGCTGTTTTTT.

J is TRBJ2-3 and V is TRBV18, with D unclear. The germline CDR1 and CDR2 sequences are KGHSH and LQKENI. The CDR3 covers 12 residues. V lost 2 bases and J lost 5, with 5 bases in between. The CDR3 sequence: CASSPSQDTQYF. The CDR3 DNA follows: TGTGCCAGCTCACCATCCCAAGATACGCAGTATTTT.

This clone was seen only once. This chain connects TRBV10-3 to TRBJ1-6; 8 bases are shared with TRBD1. The germline V gene has CDR1 ENHRY and CDR2 SYGVKD. V trimming: 0 bases; J trimming: 4 bases; junction bases outside the gene matches: 2. The CDR3 is made up of 16 amino acids. The CDR3 region is CAISESRTGYNSPLHF. DNA for the CDR3: TGTGCCATCAGTGAGTCGAGGACAGGGTATAATTCACCCCTCCACTTT.

This clone turned up a few times. The chain is built from TRBV6-5 and TRBJ1-1, with 10 bases identical to TRBD1. CDR1 MNHEY and CDR2 SVGAGI come from the germline V gene. Trimming at V came to 4 bases and at J to 1 base, leaving 0 bases not matched to a gene. The CDR3 consists of 14 residues. The CDR3 protein is CASSWDRGNTEAFF. The DNA of the CDR3 is TGTGCCAGCAGTTGGGACAGGGGGAACACTGAAGCTTTCTTT.

CDR3 sequence reads: CAITSGRITHEQYF. CDR3 nucleotide sequence: TGTGCCATTACTAGCGGGAGGATCACCCACGAGCAGTACTTC. The V and J genes are TRBV2 and TRBJ2-7; 12 nucleotides match TRBD2. CDR1 is SNHLY, CDR2 FYNNEI, per germline. Trimming removed 10 bases from V and 5 bases from J; junction bases left unmatched: 9. The CDR3 loop spans 14 amino acids.

The chain combines TRBV19 with TRBJ1-5, with 11 nucleotides matching TRBD1. Trimming at V came to 6 bases and at J to 4 bases, leaving 8 bases not matched to a gene. This CDR3 comprises 16 residues. Per germline, CDR1 LNHDA and CDR2 SQIVND (reference sequence). The chain's CDR3 is CASRRPGQGGNQPQHF. Written as DNA, the CDR3 is TGTGCCAGTAGGCGACCGGGACAGGGGGGGAATCAGCCCCAGCATTTT.

The chain recombines TRBV5-4 with TRBJ1-4; the D gene is possibly TRBD1 (5 bases). The CDR3 is made up of 14 amino acids. Deletions cut 4 bases from V and 4 bases from J, with 11 bases between. The germline V gene has CDR1 SGHNT and CDR2 YYREEE (reference sequence). CDR3 in amino acids: CASSPTGVNEKLFF. CDR3 DNA: TGTGCCAGCAGCCCAACGGGGGTTAATGAAAAACTGTTTTTT.

CDR3 in amino acids: CASTPLAQPGLWARNEQFF. Here the CDR3 DNA reads TGTGCCAGCACCCCTCTCGCCCAACCGGGACTTTGGGCCCGGAATGAGCAGTTCTTC. The V call is TRBV28, the J call TRBJ2-1, with a possible D match to TRBD2 (6 bases). This CDR3 comprises 19 residues. Trimming stripped 7 bases from V and 7 bases from J, with 32 bases between. Germline values: CDR1 MDHEN, CDR2 SYDVKM.

The chain recombines TRBV18 with TRBJ2-2, with TRBD2 identical over 8 bases. The CDR3 contains 15 residues. CDR1 is KGHSH and CDR2 is LQKENI in the germline V gene. The junction had 3 bases not matched to a gene; V was cut back by 2 bases and J by 4 bases. Here the CDR3 DNA reads TGTGCCAGCTCACCATTAGCGGGGAGCACCGGGGAGCTGTTTTTT. Protein: CASSPLAGSTGELFF.